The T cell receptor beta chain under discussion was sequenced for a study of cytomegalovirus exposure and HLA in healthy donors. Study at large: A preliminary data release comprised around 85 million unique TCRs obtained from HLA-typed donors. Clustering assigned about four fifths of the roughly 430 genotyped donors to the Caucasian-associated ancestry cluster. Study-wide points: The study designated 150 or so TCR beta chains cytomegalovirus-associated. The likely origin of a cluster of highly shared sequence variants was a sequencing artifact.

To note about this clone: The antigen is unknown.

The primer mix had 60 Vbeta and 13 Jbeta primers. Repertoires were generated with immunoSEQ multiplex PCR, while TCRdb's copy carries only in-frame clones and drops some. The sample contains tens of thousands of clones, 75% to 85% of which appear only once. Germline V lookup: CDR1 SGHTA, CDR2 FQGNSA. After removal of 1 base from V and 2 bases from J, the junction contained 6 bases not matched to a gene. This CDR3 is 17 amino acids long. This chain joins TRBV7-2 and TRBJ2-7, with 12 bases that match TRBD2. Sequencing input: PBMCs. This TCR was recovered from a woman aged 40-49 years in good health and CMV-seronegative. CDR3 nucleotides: TGTGCCAGCAGCTTAGTCAGCCCTAGCGGGGGGGCCTACGAGCAGTACTTC. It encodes CASSLVSPSGGAYEQYF.